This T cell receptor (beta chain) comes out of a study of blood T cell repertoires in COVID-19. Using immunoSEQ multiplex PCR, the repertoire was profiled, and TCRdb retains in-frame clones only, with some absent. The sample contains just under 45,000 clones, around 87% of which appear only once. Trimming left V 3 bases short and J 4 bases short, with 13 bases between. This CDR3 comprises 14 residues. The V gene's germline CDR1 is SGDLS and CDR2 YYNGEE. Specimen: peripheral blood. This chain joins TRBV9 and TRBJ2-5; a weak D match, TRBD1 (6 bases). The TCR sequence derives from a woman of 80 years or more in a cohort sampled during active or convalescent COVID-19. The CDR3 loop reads CASSEGGWGETQYF. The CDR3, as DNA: TGTGCCAGCAGCGAAGGGGGTTGGGGAGAGACCCAGTACTTC.